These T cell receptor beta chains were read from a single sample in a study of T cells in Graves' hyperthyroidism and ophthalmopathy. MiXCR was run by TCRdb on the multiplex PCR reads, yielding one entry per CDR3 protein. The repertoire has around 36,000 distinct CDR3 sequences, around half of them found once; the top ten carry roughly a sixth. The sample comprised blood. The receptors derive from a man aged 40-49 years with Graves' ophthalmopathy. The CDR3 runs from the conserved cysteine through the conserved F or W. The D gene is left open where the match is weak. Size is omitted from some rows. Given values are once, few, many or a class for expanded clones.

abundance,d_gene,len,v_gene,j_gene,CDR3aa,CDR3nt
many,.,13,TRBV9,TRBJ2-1,CASSDNRAKEQFF,TGTGCCAGCAGCGACAATAGGGCCAAGGAGCAGTTCTTC
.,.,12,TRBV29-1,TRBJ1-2,CSVLAQSYGYTF,TGCAGCGTGCTTGCCCAGTCTTATGGCTACACCTTC
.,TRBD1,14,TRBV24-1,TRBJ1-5,CARQGANGNQPQHF,TGTGCCCGACAGGGGGCGAATGGCAATCAGCCCCAGCATTTT
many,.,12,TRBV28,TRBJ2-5,CASSFSQETQYF,TGTGCCAGCAGTTTTAGCCAAGAGACCCAGTACTTC
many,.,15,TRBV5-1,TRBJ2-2,CASKQGIPNTGELFF,TGCGCCAGCAAACAGGGCATTCCCAACACCGGGGAGCTGTTTTTT
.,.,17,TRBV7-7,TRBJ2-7,CASSLRYFGITSYEQYF,TGTGCTAGCAGTCTTAGGTATTTTGGGATAACGTCCTACGAGCAGTACTTC
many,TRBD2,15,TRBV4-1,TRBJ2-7,CASSPGLAGFNEQYF,TGCGCCAGCAGCCCGGGACTAGCGGGATTCAACGAGCAGTACTTC
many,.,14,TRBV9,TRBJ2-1,CASSARRGRNEQFF,TGTGCCAGCAGCGCCCGGAGGGGTCGGAATGAGCAGTTCTTC
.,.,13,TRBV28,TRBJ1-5,CASNVPYEQPQHF,TGTGCCAGCAATGTGCCCTACGAGCAGCCCCAGCATTTT
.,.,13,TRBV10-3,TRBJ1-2,CAISELRDLGYTF,TGTGCCATCAGTGAGCTTCGGGACCTTGGCTACACCTTC
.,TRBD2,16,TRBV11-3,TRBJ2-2,CASSSQAGGAGGELFF,TGTGCCAGCAGCTCCCAAGCGGGAGGAGCGGGCGGGGAGCTGTTTTTT
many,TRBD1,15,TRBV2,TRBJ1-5,CASNRDRGSNQPQHF,TGTGCCAGCAACCGGGACAGGGGCAGCAATCAGCCCCAGCATTTT
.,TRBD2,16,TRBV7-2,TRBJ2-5,CASSPSGTHFRETQYF,TGTGCCAGCAGCCCTAGCGGGACTCATTTCCGGGAGACCCAGTACTTC
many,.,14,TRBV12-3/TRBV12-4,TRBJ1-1,CASSIGSMNTEAFF,TGTGCCAGCAGTATCGGAAGCATGAACACTGAAGCTTTCTTT
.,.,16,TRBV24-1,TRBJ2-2,CATSDGRQEYSGELFF,TGTGCCACCAGTGACGGCCGTCAAGAATACTCTGGGGAGCTGTTTTTT
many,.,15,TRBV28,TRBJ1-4,CASNEKQGFGEKLFF,TGTGCCAGCAACGAGAAACAGGGATTTGGTGAAAAACTGTTTTTT
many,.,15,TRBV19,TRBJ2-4,CASSTPTVAKNIQYF,TGTGCCAGTAGCACCCCCACTGTAGCCAAAAACATTCAGTACTTC
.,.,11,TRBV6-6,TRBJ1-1,CAGSTYNEQFF,TGTGCCGGCAGTACATACAATGAGCAGTTCTTT
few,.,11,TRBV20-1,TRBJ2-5,CSASSNQPQYF,TGCAGTGCTTCATCCAATCAGCCCCAGTACTTC
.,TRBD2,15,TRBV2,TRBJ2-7,CTSNEEELAGWEQYF,TGTACCAGCAATGAAGAAGAACTAGCGGGATGGGAGCAGTACTTC
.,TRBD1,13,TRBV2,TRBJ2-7,CASSGTGVYEQYF,TGTGCCAGCAGTGGGACAGGGGTCTACGAGCAGTACTTC
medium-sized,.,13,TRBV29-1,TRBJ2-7,CSVVGSADYEQYF,TGCAGCGTTGTGGGTAGCGCCGACTACGAGCAGTACTTC
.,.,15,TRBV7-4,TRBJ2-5,CASSFRRGHQVTQYF,TGTGCCAGCAGCTTTAGGCGGGGCCACCAAGTGACCCAGTACTTC
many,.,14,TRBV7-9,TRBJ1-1,CASSLEVVNTEAFF,TGTGCCAGCAGCTTAGAGGTTGTCAACACTGAAGCTTTCTTT